One and the same sample provided the 13 T cell receptor beta chains below, sequenced in a study of Ad26.COV2.S vaccination and SARS-CoV-2 variants. The data were produced by immunoSEQ multiplex PCR, yet TCRdb's version contains in-frame clones alone and is incomplete. Found here are a few hundred thousand clones, about nine tenths of them singletons; the top ten hold around 3.5%. Treatment meaning: over 15 received Ad26.COV2.S at low or high dose, single or two shots; 5 received placebo; per-sample allocation not given. Sampling happened 63 days after the first vaccine or placebo injection. The sample was peripheral blood, taken in a trial of Ad26.COV2.S vaccine versus placebo. These receptors were obtained from a person between 18 and 65 years old who received the Ad26.COV2.S COVID-19 vaccine or a placebo.

The J gene is TRBJ2-2, the V gene TRBV11-3; 8 bases line up with TRBD1. J lost 4 bases, V lost 5 bases, and 3 bases had no gene match. The CDR3 sequence is 14 residues long. The germline gives CDR1 SGHNT, CDR2 YENEEA. CDR3 nucleotides: TGTGCCAGCAGCCAGGGGGCGGGCACCGGGGAGCTGTTTTTT. Protein product: CASSQGAGTGELFF.

The V call is TRBV19, the J call TRBJ1-3; TRBD1 aligns across 7 bases. The CDR3 contains 13 residues. CDR1 and CDR2 (germline): LNHDA, SQIVND (reference sequence). J gave up 7 bases and V 9 bases, and 9 bases lay outside the gene matches. The CDR3 protein is CASGTVGRNTIYF. For the CDR3, the DNA is TGTGCCAGCGGGACAGTCGGGAGGAACACCATATATTTT.

The chain has TRBV18 and TRBJ2-7; D remains unclear. V was trimmed by 2 bases and J by 7 bases, leaving 15 bases between them. This CDR3 is built from 14 residues. Germline V gives CDR1 KGHSH, CDR2 LQKENI. The DNA for the CDR3 is TGTGCCAGCTCACCATCCAAGACCCATGGAGAGCAGTACTTC. The encoded protein is CASSPSKTHGEQYF.

This chain links TRBV7-6 with TRBJ2-1; 9 nucleotides agree with TRBD2. Unmatched junction bases numbered 5, after V lost 5 bases and J lost 0 bases. Germline V gene data show CDR1 as SGHVS and CDR2 as FNYEAQ. This CDR3 region has 16 residues. This CDR3 reads CASSNLAGSSYNEQFF. In DNA form, the CDR3 reads TGTGCCAGCAGCAATCTAGCGGGGAGCTCCTACAATGAGCAGTTCTTC.

V usage is TRBV19 and J usage is TRBJ1-1; D unclear. Trimming took off 6 bases at V and 6 bases at J, with 14 bases between the two ends. Germline values: CDR1 LNHDA, CDR2 SQIVND (reference sequence). This CDR3 region has 13 residues. CDR3 sequence: CASRPEGWAEAFF. For the CDR3, the DNA is TGTGCCAGTAGGCCCGAGGGATGGGCTGAAGCTTTCTTT.

The chain uses TRBV9 and TRBJ1-1; maybe TRBD1 (5 bases). With 0 bases removed from V and 1 base from J, the gap between germline ends came to 10 bases. The CDR3 sequence is 15 residues long. CDR1 is SGDLS and CDR2 is YYNGEE in the germline V gene. CDR3 coding DNA: TGTGCCAGCAGCGTAGCGGGACGGGAGAACACTGAAGCTTTCTTT. Its translation is CASSVAGRENTEAFF.

The chain is built from TRBV4-1 and TRBJ2-2; D possibly corresponds to TRBD1 (7 bases). V was clipped by 0 bases and J by 6 bases, with 14 bases between them. Per germline, CDR1 MGHRA and CDR2 YSYEKL. The CDR3 runs 16 residues. As DNA, the CDR3 is TGCGCCAGCAGCCAAGATTCCAGGGGGGCTTCCGGGGAGCTGTTTTTT. This gives the protein CASSQDSRGASGELFF.

This clone was seen a handful of times. This chain joins TRBV29-1 and TRBJ1-3; D is ambiguous. Looked up from germline, CDR1 is SQVTM and CDR2 is ANQGSEA. Trimming left V 3 bases short and J 5 bases short, with 8 bases between. The CDR3 is made up of 12 amino acids. The CDR3 region is CSVDTGRNTIYF. CDR3 in DNA: TGCAGCGTTGACACCGGACGAAACACCATATATTTT. Using reference TRBV29-1 and TRBJ1-3 for the parts outside the CDR3, the full variable domain is SAVISQKPSRDICQRGTSLTIQCQVDSQVTMMFWYRQQPGQSLTLIATANQGSEATYESGFVIDKFPISRPNLTFSTLTVSNMSPEDSSIYLCSVDTGRNTIYFGEGSWLTVV.

The chain has TRBV11-3 and TRBJ2-3, with 8 nucleotides matching TRBD1. This CDR3 contains 14 residues. The junction had 5 bases not matched to a gene; V was cut back by 6 bases and J by 3 bases. In germline, CDR1 is SGHNT, CDR2 YENEEA. CDR3 sequence: CASSMGQVTDTQYF. Written as DNA, the CDR3 is TGTGCCAGCAGTATGGGACAGGTAACAGATACGCAGTATTTT.

The chain has TRBV27 and TRBJ1-2; 7 nucleotides agree with TRBD1. Trimming took 6 bases from V and 6 from J; bases not matched to a gene: 10. Germline CDR1 reads MNHEY; CDR2 reads SMNVEV (reference sequence). CDR3 length: 14 residues. The CDR3 reads CASSSLGQEDGYTF. DNA for the CDR3: TGTGCCAGCAGCTCCCTTGGACAGGAAGATGGCTACACCTTC.

The chain links TRBV6-5 to TRBJ2-4; the D gene is possibly TRBD2 (6 bases). Germline V CDR1 and CDR2: MNHEY, SVGAGI. The V end was cut by 7 bases, the J end by 3 bases, with 16 bases between. The CDR3 extends over 15 amino acids. CDR3 DNA sequence: TGTGCCAGCACCGCGATGGGGGGAATCAAAAACATTCAGTACTTC. Its protein product is CASTAMGGIKNIQYF.

The rearrangement joins TRBV30 to TRBJ2-7; D call uncertain. Germline CDR1 reads GTSNPN; CDR2 reads SVGIG (reference sequence). This CDR3 spans 13 amino acids. Trimming left V 0 bases short and J 2 bases short, with 8 bases between. The chain's CDR3 is CAWSVQQPYEQYF. The CDR3 nucleotides are TGTGCCTGGAGTGTACAGCAACCCTACGAGCAGTACTTC. The full variable domain, in which reference TRBV30 and TRBJ2-7 provide the parts outside the CDR3, is SQTIHQWPATLVQPVGSPLSLECTVEGTSNPNLYWYRQAAGRGLQLLFYSVGIGQISSEVPQNLSASRPQDRQFILSSKKLLLSDSGFYLCAWSVQQPYEQYFGPGTRLTVT.

The J gene is TRBJ2-7, the V gene TRBV6-5, with TRBD2 identical over 8 bases. Germline V lookup: CDR1 MNHEY, CDR2 SVGAGI. The length of the CDR3 is 14 residues. J gave up 3 bases and V 8 bases, and 9 bases lay outside the gene matches. CDR3 loop: CASSPGGGGYEQYF. The CDR3 coding sequence is TGTGCCAGCTCCCCGGGAGGGGGTGGCTACGAGCAGTACTTC.